This TCR beta chain comes out of a study of CD8 T cells in ankylosing spondylitis. The CDR3 is made up of 15 amino acids. V lost 3 bases to trimming and J lost 2 bases; unmatched junction nucleotides: 3. The germline CDR1 and CDR2 sequences are KGHSH and LQKENI. Broader study findings: Disease-linked clones had a CD8+ phenotype and relatively low frequency in peripheral blood. As reported, disease-linked clones showed significant enrichment in matched ankylosing spondylitis synovial fluid. Past research had described some motif variants in reactive arthritis synovial fluid and blood.

In the case of this clonotype: The antigen remains undetermined.

Using quantitative 5'-RACE with molecular barcodes, the authors made TCR beta libraries. TCRdb reprocessed the 5' RACE reads with MiXCR, giving one entry per CDR3 protein. The sample includes under 200,000 distinct CDR3 sequences, roughly 10% of them seen just once. The rearrangement joins TRBV18 to TRBJ2-3, with 9 nucleotides matching TRBD2. The sample consisted of blood, either unsorted or a sorted T cell fraction (not recorded which). The TCR sequence derives from a male donor with ankylosing spondylitis or in good health (not recorded which). CDR3 protein: CASSPGLATTDTQYF. Written as DNA, the CDR3 is TGTGCCAGCTCACCCGGACTAGCGACCACAGATACGCAGTATTTT. Looking up the rest from reference TRBV18 and TRBJ2-3 gives the full variable domain: NAGVMQNPRHLVRRRGQEARLRCSPMKGHSHVYWYRQLPEEGLKFMVYLQKENIIDESGMPKERFSAEFPKEGPSILRIQQVVRGDSAAYFCASSPGLATTDTQYFGPGTRLTVL.